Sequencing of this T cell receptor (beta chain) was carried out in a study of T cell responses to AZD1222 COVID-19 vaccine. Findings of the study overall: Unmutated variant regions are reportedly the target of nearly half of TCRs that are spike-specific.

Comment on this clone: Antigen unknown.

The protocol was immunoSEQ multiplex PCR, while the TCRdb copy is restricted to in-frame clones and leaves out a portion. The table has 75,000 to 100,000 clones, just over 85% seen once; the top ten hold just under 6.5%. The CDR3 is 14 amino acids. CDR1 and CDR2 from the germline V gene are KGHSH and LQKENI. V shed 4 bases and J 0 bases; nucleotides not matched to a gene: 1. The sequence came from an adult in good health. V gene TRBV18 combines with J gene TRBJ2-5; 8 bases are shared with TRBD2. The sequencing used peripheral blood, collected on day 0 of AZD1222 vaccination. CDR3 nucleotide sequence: TGTGCCAGCTCACAACTAGCGGACCAAGAGACCCAGTACTTC. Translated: CASSQLADQETQYF.